The sequence of this TCR beta chain was determined in a study of OX40 agonist ivuxolimab in advanced cancers. TCRdb's table, derived via immunoSEQ multiplex PCR, lists solely in-frame clones and lacks some. The sample has 100,000 or so clones; roughly 95% are singletons. V dropped 4 bases and J dropped 5; count of bases not matched to a gene: 13. This CDR3 spans 16 amino acids. Germline values: CDR1 SGHRS, CDR2 YFSETQ. The rearrangement links TRBV5-1 to TRBJ1-2, with 8 nucleotides matching TRBD1. The receptor comes from an adult with an advanced solid tumor such as melanoma, head and neck, liver or kidney cancer. Sequencing was performed on CD4+ or CD8+ T cells sorted from blood, taken in a trial of the OX40 agonist ivuxolimab. CDR3 in amino acids: CASSPRTGSSSYGYTF. The CDR3 nucleotides are TGCGCCAGCAGCCCGAGGACAGGGTCGAGTTCATATGGCTACACCTTC.